These 21 T cell receptor beta chains came from one sample sequenced in a study of T cell responses to AZD1222 COVID-19 vaccine. Sequencing was performed with immunoSEQ multiplex PCR; in TCRdb, only in-frame clones are kept and a portion is missing. This table holds fewer than 85,000 clones, 88% found once. The sequences come from peripheral blood, collected 28 days after the second dose of the MenACWY control vaccine. These receptors all stem from an adult who received the MenACWY meningococcal vaccine as a control.

This chain uses TRBV28 with TRBJ2-1; D may be TRBD2 (7 bases). CDR1 MDHEN and CDR2 SYDVKM come from the germline V gene. This CDR3 is built from 17 residues. V was pared by 6 bases and J by 6 bases, with 24 bases between. Written as DNA, the CDR3 is TGTGCCAGCAGCACTAGGGGGGGGACATGGTCCCCCAATGAGCAGTTCTTC. Residues: CASSTRGGTWSPNEQFF.

The chain joins TRBV28 to TRBJ1-2; possibly TRBD1 for D (5 bases). This CDR3 is built from 13 residues. Trimming took 2 bases from V and 2 from J, leaving 6 bases between them. Per the germline V gene, CDR1 is MDHEN and CDR2 is SYDVKM. The DNA of the CDR3 is TGTGCCAGCAGTTTAGACAGCAACTATGGCTACACCTTC. Its translation: CASSLDSNYGYTF.

The rearrangement links TRBV18 to TRBJ2-5, with TRBD2 matching 14 bases. Germline assignment: CDR1 KGHSH and CDR2 LQKENI. The CDR3 spans 17 residues. After removal of 3 bases from V and 5 bases from J, the junction contained 8 bases not matched to a gene. CDR3 in DNA: TGTGCCAGCTCACCGGAGGGACTAGCGGGAGTTCGGGAGACCCAGTACTTC. Protein product: CASSPEGLAGVRETQYF.

The chain carries TRBV5-4 and TRBJ2-1; the match to TRBD2 covers 7 bases. This CDR3 region has 11 residues. The V and J ends lost 4 bases and 9 bases, in that order; junction bases with no gene match: 1. The V gene's germline CDR1 is SGHNT and CDR2 YYREEE (reference sequence). The CDR3 is CASSPGGEQFF. The CDR3 region has the DNA TGTGCCAGCAGCCCGGGGGGTGAGCAGTTCTTC.

The rearrangement links TRBV18 to TRBJ1-2; D not resolved. V was shortened by 6 bases and J by 7 bases, with 15 bases between the two germline ends. There are 13 residues in the CDR3. Per germline, CDR1 KGHSH and CDR2 LQKENI. CDR3 region: CASSPQPRVGYTF. The CDR3 coding sequence is TGTGCCAGCTCGCCGCAGCCTAGGGTTGGCTACACCTTC.

This chain uses TRBV5-3 with TRBJ2-7; D is uncertain. TRBV5-3 is reported as an ORF; its role is uncertain. Trimming cost V 4 bases and J 0 bases, with 20 bases left between them. The CDR3 sequence is 17 residues long. This CDR3 is CARSEKPPGPGSYEQYF. CDR3 in DNA: TGTGCCAGAAGCGAAAAACCTCCGGGCCCCGGCTCCTACGAGCAGTACTTC.

The chain employs TRBV6-5 and TRBJ1-1; D is unresolved. The CDR3 is 15 amino acids. Germline CDR1 reads MNHEY; CDR2 reads SVGAGI. Between the trimmed V and J ends, which lost 2 bases and 4 bases, there was a span of 14 bases. CDR3 DNA: TGTGCCAGCAGTTACAGGGTAAGGTCGGGCACTGAAGCTTTCTTT. The encoded protein is CASSYRVRSGTEAFF.

The chain is built from TRBV4-2 and TRBJ1-5, with TRBD1 matching 7 bases. CDR1 is LGHNA and CDR2 is YNFKEQ in the germline V gene. V trimming: 3 bases; J trimming: 3 bases; junction bases outside the gene matches: 5. The CDR3 extends over 15 amino acids. This CDR3 reads CASSQATGVNQPQHF. The CDR3 nucleotides are TGTGCCAGCAGCCAGGCAACAGGGGTCAATCAGCCCCAGCATTTT.

This clone has more than one count but fewer than ten. The genes are TRBV7-2 and TRBJ1-2; D gene unclear. The V gene's germline CDR1 is SGHTA and CDR2 FQGNSA. This CDR3 is built from 15 residues. DNA for the CDR3: TGTGCGATTCAAACTTTTACACTTTTAAACTATGGCTACACCTTC. Its protein product is CAIQTFTLLNYGYTF.

The chain recombines TRBV7-2 with TRBJ2-3; 11 nucleotides match TRBD2. The junction had 10 bases not matched to a gene; V was cut back by 5 bases and J by 6 bases. The CDR3 loop spans 16 amino acids. The V gene's germline CDR1 is SGHTA and CDR2 FQGNSA. DNA of the CDR3: TGTGCCAGCAGCGAGGGACTAGCGGTCGGCGGGGATACGCAGTATTTT. Amino acid sequence: CASSEGLAVGGDTQYF.

The chain carries TRBV7-2 and TRBJ2-5; TRBD1 agrees at 9 bases. V lost 4 bases and J lost 5; bases outside the gene matches: 5. Germline CDR1 reads SGHTA; CDR2 reads FQGNSA. CDR3 size: 14 residues. The CDR3 coding sequence is TGTGCCAGCAGCTGGGGACAGGGAATGGAGACCCAGTACTTC. Its protein product is CASSWGQGMETQYF. The full variable domain, with the rest looked up from reference TRBV7-2 and TRBJ2-5, is GAGVSQSPSNKVTEKGKDVELRCDPISGHTALYWYRQSLGQGLEFLIYFQGNSAPDKSGLPSDRFSAERTGGSVSTLTIQRTQQEDSAVYLCASSWGQGMETQYFGPGTRLLVL.

V usage is TRBV19 and J usage is TRBJ2-2; D might be TRBD2 (6 bases). Germline lookup yields CDR1 LNHDA and CDR2 SQIVND (reference sequence). The CDR3 length is 16 residues. Trimming took 7 bases from V and 0 from J, leaving 15 bases between them. CDR3 bases: TGTGCCAGTACCCTGGAAGCGGGTGCGAACACCGGGGAGCTGTTTTTT. This gives the protein CASTLEAGANTGELFF.

The V call is TRBV19, the J call TRBJ2-7; the match to TRBD2 covers 8 bases. CDR3 size: 14 residues. V gave up 10 bases and J gave up 5 bases; unmatched junction bases: 13. CDR1 and CDR2 from the germline V gene are LNHDA and SQIVND (reference sequence). This chain's CDR3 is CATKPAGEIDEQYF. CDR3 bases: TGTGCCACCAAGCCAGCGGGAGAGATCGACGAGCAGTACTTC.

As regards this clone: The CDR3 ends on some other residue instead of the conserved phenylalanine or tryptophan, so this is likely a read error. It is unclear where the CDR3 begins or ends on the DNA, so no DNA is shown, and the CDR3 is as TCRdb lists it. CDR3 residues: CASSLAPEDENRKV. The chain combines TRBV5-1 with TRBJ1-1; the DNA was not used to check the table's D call, TRBD1. Germline V gene data show CDR1 as SGHRS and CDR2 as YFSETQ. The CDR3 comprises 14 residues, both ends counted.

This chain links TRBV28 with TRBJ2-2; maybe TRBD2 (6 bases). The CDR3 spans 17 residues. CDR1 MDHEN and CDR2 SYDVKM come from the germline V gene. V lost 1 base to trimming and J lost 7 bases, with 19 bases between them. As DNA, the CDR3 is TGTGCCAGCAGTTTATTCGCCAGGCGACTAGGAGGCGGGGAGCTGTTTTTT. This gives the protein CASSLFARRLGGGELFF.

The chain uses TRBV12-3 or TRBV12-4 and TRBJ1-2; D unresolved. The germline V and J ends were trimmed by 0 bases and 7 bases, with 6 bases remaining between them. This CDR3 is 12 amino acids long. In DNA, the CDR3 is TGTGCCAGCAGTTTAGCGGCAAGTGGCTACACCTTC. It is translated as CASSLAASGYTF.

CDR3 in DNA: TGCAGCGTGGGGGGAGGGGCCGAGCAGTACTTC. Its protein product is CSVGGGAEQYF. The chain has TRBV29-1 and TRBJ2-7; 7 bases map to TRBD2. CDR1 is SQVTM and CDR2 is ANQGSEA in the germline V gene. The CDR3 covers 11 residues. With V trimmed by 6 bases and J by 6 bases, 5 bases remained unmatched.

V gene TRBV5-1 combines with J gene TRBJ1-2; 7 positions match TRBD1. Losses at the gene ends were 4 bases for V and 2 bases for J; bases not matched to a gene: 8. Germline V lookup: CDR1 SGHRS, CDR2 YFSETQ. The CDR3 contains 15 residues. This CDR3 reads CASSQAAGGNYGYTF. For the CDR3, the DNA is TGCGCCAGCAGCCAGGCAGCAGGGGGAAACTATGGCTACACCTTC.

This sequence joins TRBV18 and TRBJ2-7, with D perhaps TRBD1 (5 bases). Germline CDR1 reads KGHSH; CDR2 reads LQKENI. The CDR3 is 17 amino acids. Trimming stripped 8 bases from V and 0 bases from J, with 23 bases between. CDR3 sequence (DNA): TGTGCCAGCCAGACCTCCCCGACAGACCATAGCTCCTACGAGCAGTACTTC. Translation: CASQTSPTDHSSYEQYF.

V is TRBV18 and J is TRBJ1-3; weak D call: TRBD1 (5 bases). Per the germline V gene, CDR1 is KGHSH and CDR2 is LQKENI. The CDR3 consists of 16 residues. With 3 bases removed from V and 0 bases from J, the gap between germline ends came to 12 bases. The CDR3 DNA sequence: TGTGCCAGCTCACCCGGGACTCCTAGCTCTGGAAACACCATATATTTT. Its translation is CASSPGTPSSGNTIYF.

The table lists this clone with a count of one. This chain links TRBV10-3 with TRBJ2-5, with unresolved D. Germline V CDR1 and CDR2: ENHRY, SYGVKD. Trimming removed 3 bases from V and 3 bases from J, with 17 bases in between. There are 16 residues in the CDR3. CDR3 in DNA: TGTGCCATCAGTGACCCCGACACAAGTTTGAAAGAGACCCAGTACTTC. It yields the protein CAISDPDTSLKETQYF.